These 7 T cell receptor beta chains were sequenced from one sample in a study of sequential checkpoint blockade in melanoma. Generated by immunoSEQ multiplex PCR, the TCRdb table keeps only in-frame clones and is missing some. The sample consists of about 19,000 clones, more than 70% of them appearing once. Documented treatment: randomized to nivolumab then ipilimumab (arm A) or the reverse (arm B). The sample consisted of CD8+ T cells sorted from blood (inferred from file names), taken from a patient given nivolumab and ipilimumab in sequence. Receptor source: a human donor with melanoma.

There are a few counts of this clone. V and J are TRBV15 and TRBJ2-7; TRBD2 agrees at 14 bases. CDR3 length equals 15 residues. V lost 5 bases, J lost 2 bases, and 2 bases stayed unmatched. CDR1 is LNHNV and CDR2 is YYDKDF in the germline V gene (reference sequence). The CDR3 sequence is CATSAGLAGAYEQYF. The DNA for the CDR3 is TGTGCCACCAGCGCGGGACTAGCGGGAGCCTACGAGCAGTACTTC.

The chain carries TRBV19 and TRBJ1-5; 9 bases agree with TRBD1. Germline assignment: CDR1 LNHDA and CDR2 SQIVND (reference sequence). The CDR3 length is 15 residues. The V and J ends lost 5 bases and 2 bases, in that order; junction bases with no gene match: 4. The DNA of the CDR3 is TGTGCCAGTAGTCTGACAGGGGGTGGCAATCAGCCCCAGCATTTT. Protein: CASSLTGGGNQPQHF. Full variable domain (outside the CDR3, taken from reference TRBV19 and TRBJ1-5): DGGITQSPKYLFRKEGQNVTLSCEQNLNHDAMYWYRQDPGQGLRLIYYSQIVNDFQKGDIAEGYSVSREKKESFPLTVTSAQKNPTAFYLCASSLTGGGNQPQHFGDGTRLSIL.

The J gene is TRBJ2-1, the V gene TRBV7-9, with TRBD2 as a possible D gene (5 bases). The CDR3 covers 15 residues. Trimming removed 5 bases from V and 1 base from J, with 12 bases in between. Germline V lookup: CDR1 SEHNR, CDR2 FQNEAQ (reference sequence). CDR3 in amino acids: CASSRLSGSYNEQFF. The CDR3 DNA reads TGTGCCAGCAGCCGACTCTCGGGATCCTACAATGAGCAGTTCTTC.

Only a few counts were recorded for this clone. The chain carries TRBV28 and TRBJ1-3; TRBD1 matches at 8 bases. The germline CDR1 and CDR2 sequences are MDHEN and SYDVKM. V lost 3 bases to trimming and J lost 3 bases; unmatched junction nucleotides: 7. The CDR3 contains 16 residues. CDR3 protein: CASSFWQGAFGNTIYF. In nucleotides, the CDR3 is TGTGCCAGCAGTTTTTGGCAGGGGGCCTTTGGAAACACCATATATTTT.

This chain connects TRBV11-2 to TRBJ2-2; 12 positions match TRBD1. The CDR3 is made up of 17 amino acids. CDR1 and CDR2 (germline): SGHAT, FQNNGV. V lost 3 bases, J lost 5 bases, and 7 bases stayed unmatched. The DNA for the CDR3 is TGTGCCAGCAGCTTCCCGGGACAGGGGGCAAGGACCGGGGAGCTGTTTTTT. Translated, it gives CASSFPGQGARTGELFF.

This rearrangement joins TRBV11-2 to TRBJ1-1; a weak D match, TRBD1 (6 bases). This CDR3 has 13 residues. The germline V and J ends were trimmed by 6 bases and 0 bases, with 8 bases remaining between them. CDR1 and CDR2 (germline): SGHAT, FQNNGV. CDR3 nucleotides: TGTGCCAGCAGGGGGGACATGAACACTGAAGCTTTCTTT. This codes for CASRGDMNTEAFF.

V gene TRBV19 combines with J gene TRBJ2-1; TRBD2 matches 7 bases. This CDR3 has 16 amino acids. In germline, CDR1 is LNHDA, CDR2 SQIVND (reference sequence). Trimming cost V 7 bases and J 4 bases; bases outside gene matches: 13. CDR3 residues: CASTIGAGAFYNEQFF. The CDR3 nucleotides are TGTGCCAGTACCATCGGGGCGGGAGCATTTTACAATGAGCAGTTCTTC. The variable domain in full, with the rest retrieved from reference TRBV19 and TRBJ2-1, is DGGITQSPKYLFRKEGQNVTLSCEQNLNHDAMYWYRQDPGQGLRLIYYSQIVNDFQKGDIAEGYSVSREKKESFPLTVTSAQKNPTAFYLCASTIGAGAFYNEQFFGPGTRLTVL.